This T cell receptor (beta chain) comes out of a study of T cell changes during pregnancy in multiple sclerosis. V lost 4 bases to trimming and J lost 2 bases, with 15 bases between them. The germline CDR1 and CDR2 sequences are MNHNS and SASEGT. The CDR3 extends over 15 amino acids. Clones were read by immunoSEQ multiplex PCR, and TCRdb kept only the in-frame ones, dropping some. The sample lists around 96,000 clones; 94% were seen once. The source of this sequence is a female donor in good health, enrolled as a control in a pregnancy study. V gene TRBV6-1 combines with J gene TRBJ2-7, with D perhaps TRBD1 (6 bases). The sample was peripheral blood, taken after pregnancy. In nucleotides, the CDR3 is TGTGCCAGCAGTGGAGACAGGTCGGGAACCTACGAGCAGTACTTC. Translation: CASSGDRSGTYEQYF.